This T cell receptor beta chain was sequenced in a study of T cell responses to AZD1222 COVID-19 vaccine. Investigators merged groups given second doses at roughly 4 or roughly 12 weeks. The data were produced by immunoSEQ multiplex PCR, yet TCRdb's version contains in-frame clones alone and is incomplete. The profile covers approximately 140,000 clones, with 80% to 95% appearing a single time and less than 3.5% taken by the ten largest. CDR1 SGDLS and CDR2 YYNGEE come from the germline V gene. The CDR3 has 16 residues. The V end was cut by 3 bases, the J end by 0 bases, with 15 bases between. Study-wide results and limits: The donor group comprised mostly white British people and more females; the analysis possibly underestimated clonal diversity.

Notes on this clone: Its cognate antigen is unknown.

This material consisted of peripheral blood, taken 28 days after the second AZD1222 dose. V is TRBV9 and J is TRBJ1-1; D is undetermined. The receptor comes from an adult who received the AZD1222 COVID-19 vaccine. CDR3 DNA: TGTGCCAGCAGCGGGGGTGAGAACTCCATGAACACTGAAGCTTTCTTT. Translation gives CASSGGENSMNTEAFF.